This passage covers 30 T cell receptor beta chains from one sample sequenced in a study of shared clonotypes between healthy human individuals. Generated by immunoSEQ multiplex PCR, the TCRdb table keeps only in-frame clones and is missing some. This table has some 1 million clones, roughly 80% appearing once. Sequenced material: memory CD4+ T cells sorted from blood. Noted subset: CD45RA-negative fraction. The receptors here all came from a man aged 18-30 years in good health.

The rearrangement uses TRBV7-9 and TRBJ2-7, with 13 bases fitting TRBD2. The V gene end was trimmed by 5 bases and the J gene end by 6 bases; junction bases not matched to a gene: 13. CDR1 and CDR2 from the germline V gene are SEHNR and FQNEAQ (reference sequence). This CDR3 has 17 amino acids. In DNA, the CDR3 is TGTGCCAGCAGCGGAAGACTAGCGGGAGGTCCTCCAGGCGAGCAGTACTTC. It is translated as CASSGRLAGGPPGEQYF. Full variable domain (remainder filled in from reference TRBV7-9 and TRBJ2-7): DTGVSQNPRHKITKRGQNVTFRCDPISEHNRLYWYRQTLGQGPEFLTYFQNEAQLEKSRLLSDRFSAERPKGSFSTLEIQRTEQGDSAMYLCASSGRLAGGPPGEQYFGPGTRLTVT.

This clone was recorded a few times. CDR3 residues: CASSLAQAGVNEQFF. For the CDR3, the DNA is TGTGCCAGCAGTCTCGCACAGGCGGGAGTCAATGAGCAGTTCTTC. This chain connects TRBV27 to TRBJ2-1; 7 nucleotides line up with TRBD2. The ends lost 5 bases at V and 6 bases at J; junction bases unmatched: 10. The germline gives CDR1 MNHEY, CDR2 SMNVEV (reference sequence). CDR3 length: 15 amino acids.

This clone was detected once. V gene TRBV6-5 combines with J gene TRBJ1-5; 11 bases match TRBD1. Per the germline V gene, CDR1 is MNHEY and CDR2 is SVGAGI. The CDR3 runs to 12 residues. V shed 8 bases, J shed 7 bases, and the junction held 1 base outside the gene matches. CDR3 region: CASGTGGQPQHF. The CDR3 DNA reads as TGTGCCAGCGGGACAGGGGGACAGCCCCAGCATTTT.

In this sample, this clone turned up many times. The genes are TRBV15 and TRBJ2-4; D is unclear. The CDR3 runs 15 residues. CDR1 LNHNV and CDR2 YYDKDF come from the germline V gene (reference sequence). Between the trimmed V and J ends, which lost 0 bases and 8 bases, there was a span of 14 bases. This CDR3 is CATSREGQANDIQYF. Written as DNA, the CDR3 is TGTGCCACCAGCAGAGAAGGGCAGGCCAACGACATTCAGTACTTC. The full variable domain, rest sourced from reference TRBV15 and TRBJ2-4, is DAMVIQNPRYQVTQFGKPVTLSCSQTLNHNVMYWYQQKSSQAPKLLFHYYDKDFNNEADTPDNFQSRRPNTSFCFLDIRSPGLGDTAMYLCATSREGQANDIQYFGAGTRLSVL.

This chain joins TRBV5-6 and TRBJ2-2; D assignment may be TRBD1 or TRBD2 (5 bases each). CDR3 length: 15 residues. V was trimmed by 0 bases and J by 8 bases, leaving 14 bases between them. Germline-derived CDR1 and CDR2 are SGHDT and YYEEEE. CDR3 nucleotide sequence: TGTGCCAGCAGCTTGGCGGCTGGGGGTTATGGGGAGCTGTTTTTT. It is translated as CASSLAAGGYGELFF. The whole variable domain, remainder taken from reference TRBV5-6 and TRBJ2-2, is DAGVTQSPTHLIKTRGQQVTLRCSPKSGHDTVSWYQQALGQGPQFIFQYYEEEERQRGNFPDRFSGHQFPNYSSELNVNALLLGDSALYLCASSLAAGGYGELFFGEGSRLTVL.

The chain recombines TRBV10-1 with TRBJ2-7; tentative D call: TRBD2 (6 bases). V was shortened by 4 bases and J by 0 bases, with 13 bases between the two germline ends. Germline CDR1 and CDR2: WNHNN and SYGVQD (reference sequence). This CDR3 is built from 15 residues. DNA of the CDR3: TGCGCCAGCAGTGCTATAGCGGTCAGCTCCTACGAGCAGTACTTC. This sequence encodes CASSAIAVSSYEQYF.

The chain has TRBV2 and TRBJ2-7; 8 nucleotides agree with TRBD1. V was pared by 6 bases and J by 8 bases, with 9 bases of the junction left unmatched. Germline V gives CDR1 SNHLY, CDR2 FYNNEI. This CDR3 spans 13 amino acids. The CDR3 sequence is CASRGQGSAKQYF. The CDR3 DNA reads TGTGCCAGCAGAGGACAGGGATCGGCAAAGCAGTACTTC.

The chain uses TRBV7-2 and TRBJ2-3, with 8 nucleotides matching TRBD2. Germline-derived CDR1 and CDR2 are SGHTA and FQGNSA. Trimming at V came to 4 bases and at J to 5 bases, leaving 8 bases not matched to a gene. This CDR3 is 15 amino acids long. The CDR3 region is CASSSSGRREDTQYF. The CDR3 DNA reads as TGTGCCAGCAGCTCAAGCGGGAGACGGGAAGATACGCAGTATTTT.

The rearrangement joins TRBV30 to TRBJ1-2; D is unclear. Germline assignment: CDR1 GTSNPN and CDR2 SVGIG (reference sequence). Trimming took off 1 base at V and 3 bases at J, with 18 bases between the two ends. The CDR3 covers 16 residues. The CDR3 reads CAWSGTASLGYYGYTF. The CDR3 DNA reads TGTGCCTGGAGTGGTACAGCTTCGTTAGGGTACTATGGCTACACCTTC.

This sequence joins TRBV9 and TRBJ2-5; the match to TRBD2 covers 8 bases. After removal of 4 bases from V and 4 bases from J, the junction contained 12 bases not matched to a gene. The CDR3 totals 16 residues. Per germline, CDR1 SGDLS and CDR2 YYNGEE. The CDR3 loop reads CASSLREGFGAETQYF. For the CDR3, the DNA is TGTGCCAGCAGCTTACGGGAGGGGTTCGGGGCAGAGACCCAGTACTTC.

The rearrangement uses TRBV4-3 and TRBJ2-2; D is undetermined. This CDR3 is 19 amino acids long. V was trimmed by 0 bases and J by 6 bases, leaving 23 bases between them. Germline CDR1 reads LGHNA; CDR2 reads YSLEER. The CDR3 coding sequence is TGCGCCAGCAGCCAAGAAGATTTCGTCAGCCCCGGAAATTCCGGGGAGCTGTTTTTT. It codes for CASSQEDFVSPGNSGELFF.

This clone has just a few counts. The chain is built from TRBV5-1 and TRBJ2-6; 10 bases match TRBD1. CDR3 length: 17 residues. The germline CDR1 and CDR2 sequences are SGHRS and YFSETQ. V was clipped by 4 bases and J by 2 bases; unmatched bases: 6. CDR3 sequence (DNA): TGCGCCAGCAGCGGACGCGGGACAGGGGCTGGGGCCAACGTCCTGACTTTC. Amino acids: CASSGRGTGAGANVLTF.

In the case of this clone: Germline and junction disagree at one end, which may indicate a read error. The chain employs TRBV7-7 and TRBJ2-7; D might be TRBD1 (5 bases). The germline V gene encodes CDR1 SSHAT and CDR2 FNYEAQ (reference sequence). This CDR3 is 17 amino acids long. In DNA, the CDR3 is TGTGCTAGCAGCTTAGTCTTGACAGCCCCCTTGTACTACGAGCAGTACTTC. Translation: CASSLVLTAPLYYEQYF.

The rearrangement uses TRBV5-1 and TRBJ2-2; 8 nucleotides line up with TRBD2. Per germline, CDR1 SGHRS and CDR2 YFSETQ. Trimming at V came to 5 bases and at J to 8 bases, leaving 5 bases not matched to a gene. This CDR3 spans 13 amino acids. The CDR3 sequence is CASRSGLGGELFF. CDR3 coding DNA: TGCGCCAGCAGATCGGGACTAGGAGGGGAGCTGTTTTTT.

The chain employs TRBV19 and TRBJ1-2, with a weak D call TRBD1 (5 bases). Trimming took 8 bases from V and 8 from J, leaving 21 bases between them. CDR1 is LNHDA, CDR2 SQIVND, per germline (reference sequence). There are 14 residues in the CDR3. The CDR3 protein is CASSSAGETAGYTF. DNA for the CDR3: TGTGCCAGTTCGAGTGCGGGGGAAACCGCCGGCTACACCTTC.

This clone was found a few times. The chain recombines TRBV18 with TRBJ1-1; D not certain. From germline, CDR1 is KGHSH and CDR2 LQKENI. The CDR3 loop spans 14 amino acids. The V end lost 4 bases, the J end lost 1 base, and 10 bases lay between the germline ends. Written as DNA, the CDR3 is TGTGCCAGCTCACAGGGTCAGCCGAACACTGAAGCTTTCTTT. This encodes CASSQGQPNTEAFF.

The chain recombines TRBV5-4 with TRBJ2-5; 8 positions agree with TRBD2. The CDR3 spans 16 residues. V dropped 4 bases and J dropped 4; count of bases not matched to a gene: 12. Germline V gene sequence: CDR1 SGHNT, CDR2 YYREEE (reference sequence). DNA for the CDR3: TGTGCCAGCAGCCCTCCGGGGCGGGGGGTTGGAGAGACCCAGTACTTC. This codes for CASSPPGRGVGETQYF.

In its sample, this clone was seen a few times. The chain employs TRBV5-6 and TRBJ2-2; D gene unclear. The germline V gene encodes CDR1 SGHDT and CDR2 YYEEEE. Deletions cut 0 bases from V and 3 bases from J, with 12 bases between. The CDR3 covers 16 residues. CDR3 in amino acids: CASSLDQLDYTGELFF. The CDR3 DNA sequence: TGTGCCAGCAGCTTGGATCAGCTCGATTACACCGGGGAGCTGTTTTTT.

About this clone itself: Other DNA sequences in the same sample also yield this CDR3. The chain carries TRBV7-2 and TRBJ1-3; D uncertain. CDR1 is SGHTA and CDR2 is FQGNSA in the germline V gene. Trimming removed 0 bases from V and 7 bases from J, with 13 bases in between. The CDR3 is 15 residues long. The CDR3 nucleotides read TGTGCCAGCAGCTTAGCATGGGGTCCGGGGAACACCATATATTTT. Translating it yields CASSLAWGPGNTIYF.

This chain uses TRBV5-1 with TRBJ2-7; 7 bases map to TRBD2. The J segment lost 2 bases and the V segment lost 3 bases, leaving 5 bases of the junction unmatched. The CDR3 length is 14 residues. Germline V lookup: CDR1 SGHRS, CDR2 YFSETQ. CDR3 nucleotide sequence: TGCGCCAGCAGCTCGGAACTAGCGACCTACGAGCAGTACTTC. Its translation is CASSSELATYEQYF.

This sequence joins TRBV12-1 and TRBJ2-3; no check of the table's D call, TRBD1, against the DNA was made. TRBV12-1 is classified as a pseudogene. The CDR3 loop spans 16 amino acids. CDR3 protein: CASSTAAGNDTDTQYF. For the CDR3, the DNA is TGTGCCAGCAGCACCGCCGCAGGCAATGACACAGATACGCAGTATTTT.

The chain has TRBV5-4 and TRBJ2-1; TRBD2 matches 9 bases. Germline V lookup: CDR1 SGHNT, CDR2 YYREEE (reference sequence). The V and J ends lost 4 bases and 7 bases, in that order; junction bases with no gene match: 3. The CDR3 sequence is 13 residues long. The CDR3 region is CASSPSGGNEQFF. The CDR3 bases are TGTGCCAGCAGCCCGAGCGGGGGGAATGAGCAGTTCTTC. The whole variable domain, remainder taken from reference TRBV5-4 and TRBJ2-1, is ETGVTQSPTHLIKTRGQQVTLRCSSQSGHNTVSWYQQALGQGPQFIFQYYREEENGRGNFPPRFSGLQFPNYSSELNVNALELDDSALYLCASSPSGGNEQFFGPGTRLTVL.

The chain links TRBV6-6 to TRBJ2-2; D is perhaps TRBD1 (5 bases). The CDR3 covers 15 residues. Deletions cut 1 base from V and 3 bases from J, with 9 bases between. Looked up from germline, CDR1 is MNHNY and CDR2 is SVGAGI (reference sequence). The CDR3: CASSYLQEYTGELFF. CDR3 bases: TGTGCCAGCAGTTACTTACAGGAATACACCGGGGAGCTGTTTTTT.

This clone was detected once. The V call is TRBV10-3, the J call TRBJ2-5, with TRBD1 identical over 8 bases. Germline V gene sequence: CDR1 ENHRY, CDR2 SYGVKD. The CDR3 is made up of 13 amino acids. V trimming: 7 bases; J trimming: 5 bases; junction bases outside the gene matches: 6. The CDR3 DNA sequence: TGTGCCATCATCCCGGACAGGGCGGAGACCCAGTACTTC. Its protein product is CAIIPDRAETQYF.

This clone appeared once. This sequence joins TRBV10-1 and TRBJ2-3, with a possible D match to TRBD2 (5 bases). CDR3 length: 14 amino acids. Trimming removed 0 bases from V and 6 bases from J, with 10 bases in between. CDR1 is WNHNN and CDR2 is SYGVQD in the germline V gene (reference sequence). The CDR3 bases are TGCGCCAGCAGTGAGTCGGCGTCGGGGGATACGCAGTATTTT. Residues: CASSESASGDTQYF.

The J gene is TRBJ1-1, the V gene TRBV5-1, with D possibly matching TRBD1 (5 bases). There are 16 residues in the CDR3. Per the germline V gene, CDR1 is SGHRS and CDR2 is YFSETQ. Trimming pared 3 bases from V and 1 base from J, leaving 16 bases between. In DNA form, the CDR3 reads TGCGCCAGCAGCTCGACTTCGACAGTCGGGAACACTGAAGCTTTCTTT. It yields the protein CASSSTSTVGNTEAFF.

V and J are TRBV28 and TRBJ2-7; D uncertain. The CDR3 sequence is 12 residues long. With 5 bases removed from V and 6 bases from J, the gap between germline ends came to 11 bases. CDR1 and CDR2 (germline): MDHEN, SYDVKM. Written as DNA, the CDR3 is TGTGCCAGCAGTGGCGCCTGGGGCGAGCAGTACTTC. Protein: CASSGAWGEQYF.

The rearrangement links TRBV19 to TRBJ1-2; the match to TRBD1 covers 11 bases. The V and J ends lost 5 bases and 6 bases, in that order; junction bases with no gene match: 5. This CDR3 is 14 amino acids long. CDR1 is LNHDA and CDR2 is SQIVND in the germline V gene (reference sequence). The CDR3 coding sequence is TGTGCCAGTAGTTTCGGACAGGGGGCTAATGGCTACACCTTC. Protein: CASSFGQGANGYTF.

CDR3 in amino acids: CASSFLGAVKLFF. Here the CDR3 DNA reads TGTGCCAGCAGCTTTCTTGGGGCCGTAAAACTGTTTTTT. The V and J genes are TRBV7-8 and TRBJ1-4; weak D call: TRBD1 (5 bases). The V gene's germline CDR1 is SGHVS and CDR2 FQNEAQ. The V end lost 3 bases, the J end lost 10 bases, and 12 bases lay between the germline ends. The CDR3 spans 13 residues.

J is TRBJ2-7 and V is TRBV2; 11 bases are a match to TRBD1. J was trimmed by 7 bases and V by 4 bases; bases with no gene match: 6. CDR1 is SNHLY, CDR2 FYNNEI, per germline. The CDR3 totals 14 residues. The CDR3: CASSVDRGPGEQYF. CDR3 DNA: TGTGCCAGCAGTGTGGACAGGGGGCCGGGGGAGCAGTACTTC.